The T cell receptor (beta chain) under discussion was sequenced for a study of cytomegalovirus exposure and HLA in healthy donors. V shed 6 bases, J shed 4 bases, and the junction held 8 bases outside the gene matches. CDR1 is LNHDA, CDR2 SQIVND, per germline (reference sequence). The CDR3 extends over 15 amino acids. Sequencing used immunoSEQ multiplex PCR; TCRdb keeps in-frame clones, though not all of them. The top ten hold roughly 7.1% of the sample, which has under 50,000 clones, 94% seen once. Sequencing was carried out using PBMCs. The J gene is TRBJ2-3, the V gene TRBV19; 9 bases are a match to TRBD2. The TCR comes from a woman younger than 30 in good health and CMV-seropositive. The CDR3 sequence: CASSLAGVLADTQYF. In nucleotides, the CDR3 is TGTGCCAGTAGCTTAGCGGGAGTCCTCGCAGATACGCAGTATTTT.